The 9 T cell receptor beta chains reported below all come from one sample, sequenced in a study of T cell changes during pregnancy in multiple sclerosis. Here immunoSEQ multiplex PCR was the method, and the copy in TCRdb shows in-frame clones only, minus some. The sample records approximately 49,000 clones, almost 95% being singletons. The sequencing here drew on peripheral blood, taken after pregnancy. The receptors were gathered from a female donor with multiple sclerosis, enrolled in a pregnancy study.

The genes are TRBV15 and TRBJ1-5, with unresolved D. The CDR3 has 14 amino acids. CDR1 is LNHNV, CDR2 YYDKDF, per germline (reference sequence). V lost 0 bases, J lost 6 bases, and 9 bases lay in between. CDR3 amino acids: CATSRDERFQPQHF. CDR3 sequence (DNA): TGTGCCACCAGCAGAGATGAGAGATTTCAGCCCCAGCATTTT. Full variable domain (outside the CDR3, taken from reference TRBV15 and TRBJ1-5): DAMVIQNPRYQVTQFGKPVTLSCSQTLNHNVMYWYQQKSSQAPKLLFHYYDKDFNNEADTPDNFQSRRPNTSFCFLDIRSPGLGDTAMYLCATSRDERFQPQHFGDGTRLSIL.

The chain has TRBV5-8 and TRBJ1-2, with a tentative D call TRBD1 (6 bases). Germline V gene sequence: CDR1 SGHTS, CDR2 YDEGEE. The CDR3 is 14 amino acids. V was cut by 5 bases and J by 0 bases, with 11 bases left in between. The CDR3 loop is CASRRGGANYGYTF. The CDR3 coding sequence is TGTGCCAGCAGAAGAGGGGGGGCTAACTATGGCTACACCTTC.

The rearrangement joins TRBV4-2 to TRBJ2-3, with a possible D match to TRBD2 (6 bases). CDR1 and CDR2 (germline): LGHNA, YNFKEQ. The V end lost 0 bases, the J end lost 4 bases, and 14 bases lay between the germline ends. The length of the CDR3 is 16 residues. CDR3 amino acids: CASSQDPGGEADTQYF. The CDR3 nucleotides are TGTGCCAGCAGCCAAGATCCCGGGGGTGAGGCAGATACGCAGTATTTT.

The J gene is TRBJ1-2, the V gene TRBV5-4, with D possibly TRBD1 on 6 matching bases. The V end was cut by 1 base, the J end by 4 bases, with 11 bases between. Per germline, CDR1 SGHNT and CDR2 YYREEE (reference sequence). This CDR3 is built from 14 residues. The DNA of the CDR3 is TGTGCCAGCAGCTTGCGGGGGGCTTTCTATGGCTACACCTTC. This gives the protein CASSLRGAFYGYTF.

CDR3 in DNA: TGTGCCAGCAGCCGCTTGACTCTAACCGGGGAGCTGTTTTTT. Translation: CASSRLTLTGELFF. The chain carries TRBV6-5 and TRBJ2-2; D not certain. Germline lookup yields CDR1 MNHEY and CDR2 SVGAGI. The V and J ends lost 6 bases and 5 bases respectively, with 13 bases between them. The length of the CDR3 is 14 residues.

V usage is TRBV6-5 and J usage is TRBJ1-1; D ambiguous. V gave up 0 bases and J gave up 7 bases, with 12 bases separating them. The CDR3 length is 14 residues. Germline V gene sequence: CDR1 MNHEY, CDR2 SVGAGI. The CDR3 reads CASSYSRARGEAFF. The CDR3 region has the DNA TGTGCCAGCAGTTACTCTCGGGCTCGGGGTGAAGCTTTCTTT.

Only one count was recorded for this clone. The rearrangement uses TRBV5-6 and TRBJ1-2; 9 bases map to TRBD1. The CDR3 runs 16 residues. Germline V gene data show CDR1 as SGHDT and CDR2 as YYEEEE. V was clipped by 4 bases and J by 4 bases; unmatched bases: 11. The CDR3 DNA reads as TGTGCCAGCAGCCGGGGGACAGGGAGTTTGGGCTATGGCTACACCTTC. Its translation: CASSRGTGSLGYGYTF.

The chain has TRBV9 and TRBJ2-3; 11 bases line up with TRBD2. The CDR3 length is 19 residues. The germline gives CDR1 SGDLS, CDR2 YYNGEE. J gave up 2 bases and V 0 bases, and 11 bases lay outside the gene matches. The CDR3 nucleotides read TGTGCCAGCAGCGTAGAGGGGACTAGCGGTAATCCTCTCACAGATACGCAGTATTTT. Translated, it gives CASSVEGTSGNPLTDTQYF.

The gene calls are TRBV4-3 and TRBJ1-2; D is undetermined. This CDR3 contains 16 residues. Germline V gene data show CDR1 as LGHNA and CDR2 as YSLEER. The germline V and J ends were trimmed by 0 bases and 2 bases, with 13 bases remaining between them. CDR3 DNA: TGCGCCAGCAGCCAAGATCTTCCATCGGGGAACTATGGCTACACCTTC. It specifies CASSQDLPSGNYGYTF.